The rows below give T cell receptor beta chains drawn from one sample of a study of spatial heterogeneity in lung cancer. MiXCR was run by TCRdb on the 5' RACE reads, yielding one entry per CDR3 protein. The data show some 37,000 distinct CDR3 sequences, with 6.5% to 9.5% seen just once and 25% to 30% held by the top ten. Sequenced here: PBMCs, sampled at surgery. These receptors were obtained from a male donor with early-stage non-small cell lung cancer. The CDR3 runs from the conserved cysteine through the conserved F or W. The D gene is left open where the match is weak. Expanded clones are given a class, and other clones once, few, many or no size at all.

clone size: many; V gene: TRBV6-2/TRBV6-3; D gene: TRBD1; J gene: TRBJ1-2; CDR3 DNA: TGTGCCAGCAGTACCATACAGGGGACCTATGGCTACACCTTC; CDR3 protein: CASSTIQGTYGYTF
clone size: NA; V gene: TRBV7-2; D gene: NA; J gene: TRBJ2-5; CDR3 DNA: TGTGCCAGCAGCGCGGGACAGAGACAAGAGACCCAGTACTTC; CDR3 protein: CASSAGQRQETQYF
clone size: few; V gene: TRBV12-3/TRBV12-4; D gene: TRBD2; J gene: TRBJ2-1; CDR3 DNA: TGTGCCAGCAGTCCCTCCGGGACTAGCAAGTATGAGCAGTTCTTC; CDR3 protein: CASSPSGTSKYEQFF
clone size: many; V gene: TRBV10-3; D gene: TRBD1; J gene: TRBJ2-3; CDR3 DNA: TGTGCCACCATGGACAGGGTCGCTACGCAGTATTTT; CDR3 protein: CATMDRVATQYF
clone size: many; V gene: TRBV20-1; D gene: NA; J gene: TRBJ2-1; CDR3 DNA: TGCAGTGCCTGGACAAATTACAATGAGCAGTTCTTC; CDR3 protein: CSAWTNYNEQFF
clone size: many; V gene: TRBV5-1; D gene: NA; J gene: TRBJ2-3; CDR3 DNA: TGCGCCAGCAGCCACGGACAGAGAGATACGCAGTATTTT; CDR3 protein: CASSHGQRDTQYF
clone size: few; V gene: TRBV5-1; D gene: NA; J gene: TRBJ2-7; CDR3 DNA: TGCGCCAGCAGCTTGGGGTTTTTGGGGATCGGGTCCTACGAGCAGTACTTC; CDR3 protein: CASSLGFLGIGSYEQYF
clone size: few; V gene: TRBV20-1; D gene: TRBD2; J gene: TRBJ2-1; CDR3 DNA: TGCAGTGCTAGAGATCAAGCGACCAGCGGGAAAGCCAATGAGCAGTTCTTC; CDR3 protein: CSARDQATSGKANEQFF
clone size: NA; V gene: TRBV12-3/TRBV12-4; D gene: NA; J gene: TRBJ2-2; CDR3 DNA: TGTGCCAGCAGTGCCCTCGGGGTTAGCACCGGGGAGCTGTTTTTT; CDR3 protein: CASSALGVSTGELFF
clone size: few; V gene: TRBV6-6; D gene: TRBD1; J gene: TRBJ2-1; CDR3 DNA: TGTGCCAGCAGAGCAACAGGGGGAGCCTACAATGAGCAGTTCTTC; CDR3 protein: CASRATGGAYNEQFF
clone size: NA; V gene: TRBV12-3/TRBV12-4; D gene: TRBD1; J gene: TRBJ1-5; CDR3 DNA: TGTGCCAGCAGTGGCAGCGGGACAGGCATATATAGCAATCAGCCCCAGCATTTT; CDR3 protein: CASSGSGTGIYSNQPQHF
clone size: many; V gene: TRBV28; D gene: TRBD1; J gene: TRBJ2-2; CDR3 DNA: TGTGCCAGCAGAATCTTGTCCGGGACAGGGGGGACCGGGGAGCTGTTTTTT; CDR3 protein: CASRILSGTGGTGELFF
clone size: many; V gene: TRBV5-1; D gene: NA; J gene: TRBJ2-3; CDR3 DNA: TGCGCCAGCAGCTTGTCGTCCGGGGGCTCAGATACGCAGTATTTT; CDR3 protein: CASSLSSGGSDTQYF
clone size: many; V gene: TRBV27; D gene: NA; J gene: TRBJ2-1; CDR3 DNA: TGTGCCAGCAGTTTAAAATGGGAATCCTACAATGAGCAGTTCTTC; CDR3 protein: CASSLKWESYNEQFF
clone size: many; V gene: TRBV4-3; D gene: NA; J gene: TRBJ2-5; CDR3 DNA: TGCGCCAGCAGCCAAGATCGGCGCTTCCAAGAGACCCAGTACTTC; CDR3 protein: CASSQDRRFQETQYF
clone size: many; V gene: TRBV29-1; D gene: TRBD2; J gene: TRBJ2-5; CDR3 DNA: TGCAGCGTTGGCGGAGGTGCGCTAGCGGGACAAGAGACCCAGTACTTC; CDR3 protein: CSVGGGALAGQETQYF
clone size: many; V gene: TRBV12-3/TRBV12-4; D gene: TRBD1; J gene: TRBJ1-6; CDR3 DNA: TGTGCCAGCAGGCAAACCGGGACAGGGGGTGATTCACCCCTCCACTTT; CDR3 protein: CASRQTGTGGDSPLHF
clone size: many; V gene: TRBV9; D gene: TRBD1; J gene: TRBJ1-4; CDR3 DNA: TGTGCCAGCAGCCCCCGGGACAGGGGAGGCGAAAAACTGTTTTTT; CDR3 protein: CASSPRDRGGEKLFF